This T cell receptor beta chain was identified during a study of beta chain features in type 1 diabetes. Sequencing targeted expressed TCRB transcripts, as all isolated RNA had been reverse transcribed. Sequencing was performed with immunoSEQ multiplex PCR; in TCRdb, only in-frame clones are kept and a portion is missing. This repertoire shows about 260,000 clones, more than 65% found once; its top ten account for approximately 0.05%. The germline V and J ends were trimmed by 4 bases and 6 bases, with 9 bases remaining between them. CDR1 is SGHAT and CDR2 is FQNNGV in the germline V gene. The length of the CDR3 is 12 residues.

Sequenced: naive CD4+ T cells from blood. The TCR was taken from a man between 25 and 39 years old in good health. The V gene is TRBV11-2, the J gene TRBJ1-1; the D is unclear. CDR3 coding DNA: TGTGCCAGCAGCTCCCCCGGGCCTGAAGCTTTCTTT. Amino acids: CASSSPGPEAFF.